The T cell receptor beta chain under discussion was sequenced for a study of control samples from healthy donors and cancer patients. Profiled with immunoSEQ multiplex PCR; TCRdb holds only in-frame clones, not every one. The sample shows about 140,000 clones, roughly 92% of them seen only once. CDR1 is LNHDA and CDR2 is SQIVND in the germline V gene (reference sequence). The CDR3 spans 16 residues. The V segment lost 0 bases and the J segment 7 bases; nucleotides outside the gene matches: 4. The source material was blood. The rearrangement links TRBV19 to TRBJ1-5; 12 bases line up with TRBD1. The source of this sequence is a man aged 30 to 39 in good health. The CDR3 bases are TGTGCCAGTAGTATAGAAGGGACAGGGGGCAGCCAGCCCCAGCATTTT. Translation gives CASSIEGTGGSQPQHF. Complete variable domain (other parts from reference TRBV19 and TRBJ1-5): DGGITQSPKYLFRKEGQNVTLSCEQNLNHDAMYWYRQDPGQGLRLIYYSQIVNDFQKGDIAEGYSVSREKKESFPLTVTSAQKNPTAFYLCASSIEGTGGSQPQHFGDGTRLSIL.